This TCR beta chain was captured by sequencing in a study of CD8+ T cells in alopecia areata. Sample treatment: oral pan-JAK inhibitor, 5-10 mg twice daily. Researchers gathered lesional scalp punch biopsies and peripheral blood from patients with alopecia areata. cDNA prepared by RNA extraction and subsequent reverse transcription served as the template for sequencing. The repertoire was sequenced with immunoSEQ multiplex PCR; TCRdb's copy has only in-frame clones and lacks some. Among 190,000 or so clones listed, around 50% were seen once. V lost 2 bases and J lost 7; bases outside the gene matches: 5. The CDR3 runs to 15 residues. Germline V gene data show CDR1 as ENHRY and CDR2 as SYGVKD.

This sequence joins TRBV10-3 and TRBJ1-2; 12 bases are a match to TRBD1. This sequence originates from a human donor with alopecia areata. This specimen was CD8+ T cells sorted from blood, taken at week 24, from a patient treated with tofacitinib. CDR3 residues: CAISEGTGGLTGYTF. DNA of the CDR3: TGTGCCATCAGTGAGGGGACAGGGGGCTTGACTGGCTACACCTTC.